This paragraph reports one T cell receptor beta chain. Its antigen is still unknown. The CDR3 is 13 residues long. Trimming left V 4 bases short and J 4 bases short, with 11 bases between. Germline CDR1 reads SGHRS; CDR2 reads YFSETQ. CTLA-4 blockade with ipilimumab, together with focal radiation, was given to patients with chemo-refractory metastatic non-small-cell lung cancer. These data belong to a study of radiotherapy plus CTLA-4 blockade in lung cancer. Study findings and constraints: Clones derived from tumor TCRs expanded in blood after radiotherapy plus ipilimumab.

Sequencing was performed with immunoSEQ multiplex PCR; in TCRdb, only in-frame clones are kept and a portion is missing. The repertoire holds more than 25,000 clones, with 70% to 80% as singletons. Sequenced here: peripheral blood, sampled from a patient treated with radiotherapy plus ipilimumab. The chain has TRBV5-1 and TRBJ1-1, with a weak D call TRBD1 (5 bases). The TCR was taken from a human donor with non-small cell lung cancer who had stable disease on radiotherapy plus ipilimumab. Here the CDR3 reads CASSRDRGTEAFF. The CDR3 DNA reads as TGCGCCAGCAGCCGAGACAGAGGCACTGAAGCTTTCTTT.